This TCR beta chain was identified during a study of shared clonotypes between healthy human individuals. Study-wide points: Generally, estimated richness proved larger in naive subsets than it did in memory subsets. Lower generation probabilities were found for non-shared clonotypes than for those shared by all four donors.

The CDR3 loop spans 13 amino acids. Germline CDR1 reads MDHEN; CDR2 reads SYDVKM. V gave up 8 bases and J gave up 5 bases, with 13 bases separating them. CD45RO-negative cells were positively selected for CCR7, leaving out terminally differentiated effector memory CD45RA+ cells. Comment on this clone: Its antigen is not identified.

TCRdb keeps only in-frame clones here, not all; method: immunoSEQ multiplex PCR. The sample shows roughly 2,000,000 clones, about 94% of them seen only once. The gene calls are TRBV28 and TRBJ1-5; D remains ambiguous. The specimen was naive CD8+ T cells sorted from blood. This clonotype was obtained from a man between 18 and 35 years old in good health. The CDR3 sequence is CASSRRVDQPQHF. The CDR3 coding sequence is TGTGCCAGCTCGAGAAGGGTTGATCAGCCCCAGCATTTT.